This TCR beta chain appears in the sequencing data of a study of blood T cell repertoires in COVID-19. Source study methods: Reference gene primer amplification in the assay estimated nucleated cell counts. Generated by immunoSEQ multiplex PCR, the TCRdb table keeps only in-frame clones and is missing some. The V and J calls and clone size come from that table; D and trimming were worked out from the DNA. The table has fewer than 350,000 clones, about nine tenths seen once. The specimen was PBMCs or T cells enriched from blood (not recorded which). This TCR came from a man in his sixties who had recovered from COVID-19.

The DNA of the CDR3 is TGTGCCACCAGCAGAGATTCCCAAGATACGCAGTATTTT. Translating gives CATSRDSQDTQYF. The chain combines TRBV15 with TRBJ2-3; D gene unclear. The germline V and J ends were trimmed by 0 bases and 5 bases, with 6 bases remaining between them. CDR3 length: 13 amino acids. Germline assignment: CDR1 LNHNV and CDR2 YYDKDF (reference sequence).